The rows below give T cell receptor beta chains drawn from one sample of a study of T cell repertoires in cytomegalovirus infection. For these TCRs, the target antigens are not known. MiXCR, applied by TCRdb to the reads, yields one record per CDR3 protein. This table holds about 700,000 distinct CDR3 sequences, 30% to 35% found once. Source: cultured PBMCs, taken from culture after CMV antigen stimulation. The origin of the receptors is a human donor in good health (CMV status not recorded). Some clones in this sample may be carry-over from other donors' samples. Each CDR3 is given with its conserved first and last residue. The D gene is left open where the match is weak. Some rows have no size entry. The others give once, few or many, or a class for an expanded clone.

v_gene,j_gene,d_gene,abundance,CDR3nt,CDR3aa
TRBV20-1,TRBJ2-3,TRBD2,few,TGCAGTGCCACCGGGACTAGCCTCGGGAGCACAGATACGCAGTATTTT,CSATGTSLGSTDTQYF
TRBV7-6,TRBJ2-1,.,few,TGTGCCAGCAGCCCCCGCAAGTGGGATGAGCAGTTCTTC,CASSPRKWDEQFF
TRBV4-1,TRBJ1-2,.,few,TGCGCCAGCAGCCAAGAGACGGATACCCGGAGTGGCTACACCTTC,CASSQETDTRSGYTF
TRBV11-2,TRBJ2-5,.,few,TGTGCCAGCAGCCCGGGGTTTCGGGGCGCAGAGGAGACCCAGTACTTC,CASSPGFRGAEETQYF
TRBV7-2,TRBJ1-4,.,many,TGTGCCAGCAGCTTAGCCCCCTTCCTCAGTGGAAAACTGTTTTTT,CASSLAPFLSGKLFF
TRBV6-1,TRBJ2-4,.,.,TGTGCCAGCAGTGAGGTCGCCAAAAACATTCAGTACTTC,CASSEVAKNIQYF
TRBV7-9,TRBJ2-5,TRBD1,few,TGTGCCAGCAGCAAACGGGACAGGGAGGAAGAGACCCAGTACTTC,CASSKRDREEETQYF
TRBV28,TRBJ2-7,.,.,TGTGCCAGCAGTTTGGCAGGGCTTCGGTACGAGCAGTACTTC,CASSLAGLRYEQYF
TRBV11-2,TRBJ2-3,.,once,TGTGCCAGCAGCTTCGGCCCCGGGGGGCGACATGTTACGCAGTATTTT,CASSFGPGGRHVTQYF
TRBV28,TRBJ2-1,TRBD2,.,TGTGCCAGCAGCCACGGCGGGGGGGGGTACAATGAGCAGTTCTTC,CASSHGGGGYNEQFF
TRBV6-2/TRBV6-3,TRBJ2-3,.,.,TGTGCCAGCAGTCCCTGGCTAGCATGGACGGATACGCAGTATTTT,CASSPWLAWTDTQYF
TRBV7-8,TRBJ1-2,.,many,TGTGCCAGCAGCTTAAATTCATGGGGGGCGCGAGGCTACACCTTC,CASSLNSWGARGYTF
TRBV6-5,TRBJ1-1,TRBD1,.,TGTGCCAGCAGCTACAGGGGGCGGTTTACTGAAGCTTTCTTT,CASSYRGRFTEAFF
TRBV20-1,TRBJ2-1,.,few,TGCAGTGCTAGGTCCGGAGAGGGCTACAATGAGCAGTTCTTC,CSARSGEGYNEQFF
TRBV12-3/TRBV12-4,TRBJ1-1,.,.,TGTGCCAGCAGTGGATCGGGGCCGCTTGAAGCTTTCTTT,CASSGSGPLEAFF
TRBV9,TRBJ2-1,TRBD2,.,TGTGCCAGCAGCGTTACTAGCGGCAACAATGAGCAGTTCTTC,CASSVTSGNNEQFF
TRBV4-1,TRBJ2-2,.,.,TGCGCCAGCAGCCAAGAAGAGGGGGGTAACACCGGGGAGCTGTTTTTT,CASSQEEGGNTGELFF
TRBV7-2,TRBJ2-2,TRBD1,few,TGTGCCAGCAGCTTAGTTGACAGGGTATGGGACGCCGGGGAGCTGTTTTTT,CASSLVDRVWDAGELFF
TRBV12-3/TRBV12-4,TRBJ1-1,.,.,TGTGCCAGCAGGCGGGGGGGCGAGAACACTGAAGCTTTCTTT,CASRRGGENTEAFF
TRBV7-2,TRBJ2-5,.,.,TGTGCCAGCAGCTTAGCGTGGGGTAGCTTGTACCAAGAGACCCAGTACTTC,CASSLAWGSLYQETQYF
TRBV7-2,TRBJ1-4,.,many,TGTGCCAGCAGCCTACACCAGGGAGAACGAGGTGAAAAACTGTTTTTT,CASSLHQGERGEKLFF
TRBV30,TRBJ2-1,.,.,TGTGCCTGGAGTGCCCAGCGGGTCGACAATGAGCAGTTCTTC,CAWSAQRVDNEQFF
TRBV15,TRBJ2-4,TRBD1,.,TGTGCCACCAGCGGGATGGACAGGGGCAAAAACATTCAGTACTTC,CATSGMDRGKNIQYF